Each of the 29 T cell receptor beta chains below was sequenced from the same sample in a study of blood T cell repertoires in COVID-19. Measured with immunoSEQ multiplex PCR; TCRdb has only the in-frame clones, and not every one. The data contain about 160,000 clones, roughly 82% of them singletons. Input material: peripheral blood. The receptors were sampled from a woman aged 40 to 50 with COVID-19, enrolled during active disease.

The J gene is TRBJ2-1, the V gene TRBV29-1; D gene unclear. CDR1 and CDR2 from the germline V gene are SQVTM and ANQGSEA. Trimming shortened V by 4 bases and J by 8 bases, and 12 bases separated the two germline ends. This CDR3 is built from 12 residues. CDR3 bases: TGCAGCGTTGTGCTTCCCCACTATGAGCAGTTCTTC. It is translated as CSVVLPHYEQFF.

The chain's CDR3 is CASSLSTTQETQYF. In DNA form, the CDR3 reads TGTGCCAGCAGCTTAAGTACTACTCAAGAGACCCAGTACTTC. The chain combines TRBV11-2 with TRBJ2-5, with D uncertain. This CDR3 region has 14 residues. Between the trimmed V and J ends, which lost 2 bases and 2 bases, there was a span of 9 bases. CDR1 SGHAT and CDR2 FQNNGV come from the germline V gene.

V usage is TRBV10-3 and J usage is TRBJ2-1; 10 bases match TRBD2. The CDR3 is 16 residues long. V was clipped by 3 bases and J by 6 bases; unmatched bases: 8. In germline, CDR1 is ENHRY, CDR2 SYGVKD. Here the CDR3 DNA reads TGTGCCATCAGTGACGGGGGGAGCGGGAGGGTCAATGAGCAGTTCTTC. It yields the protein CAISDGGSGRVNEQFF.

V and J are TRBV5-4 and TRBJ2-2; the match to TRBD1 covers 7 bases. The CDR3 is 13 amino acids. The V segment lost 9 bases and the J segment 9 bases; nucleotides outside the gene matches: 11. In germline, CDR1 is SGHNT, CDR2 YYREEE (reference sequence). DNA for the CDR3: TGTGCCATTCCGGGACAGTTGCCCAGGGAGCTGTTTTTT. It yields the protein CAIPGQLPRELFF.

This rearrangement joins TRBV5-6 to TRBJ2-6; TRBD1 is a possible D gene (6 bases). The length of the CDR3 is 17 residues. Germline V lookup: CDR1 SGHDT, CDR2 YYEEEE. Deletions cut 1 base from V and 4 bases from J, with 15 bases between. DNA of the CDR3: TGTGCCAGCAGCTTGTTATCAGGGGTGAGCGGGGCCAACGTCCTGACTTTC. Its protein is CASSLLSGVSGANVLTF.

This clone was found once. The rearrangement links TRBV6-5 to TRBJ1-1; TRBD1 agrees at 9 bases. V trimming: 5 bases; J trimming: 1 base; junction bases outside the gene matches: 5. Germline CDR1 and CDR2: MNHEY and SVGAGI. The CDR3 is 15 residues long. CDR3 DNA sequence: TGTGCCAGCAGTAGGACAGGGGCTCGGAACACTGAAGCTTTCTTT. Encoded protein: CASSRTGARNTEAFF.

The chain has TRBV25-1 and TRBJ2-3, with 7 bases matching TRBD2. The CDR3 contains 16 residues. Germline CDR1 is MGHDK and CDR2 is SYGVNS. V lost 3 bases and J lost 6; bases outside the gene matches: 12. The CDR3 spells CASSDLSGFFVDTQYF. CDR3 DNA: TGTGCCAGCAGTGACCTTAGCGGGTTCTTTGTGGATACGCAGTATTTT.

This clone was detected only once. V gene TRBV11-3 combines with J gene TRBJ2-1; possible D gene TRBD2, 5 bases. V was shortened by 5 bases and J by 0 bases, with 11 bases between the two germline ends. The CDR3 is 15 residues long. Germline loops: CDR1 SGHNT, CDR2 YENEEA. CDR3 region: CASSALAGSYNEQFF. In DNA form, the CDR3 reads TGTGCCAGCAGCGCCCTAGCTGGCTCCTACAATGAGCAGTTCTTC.

The rearrangement links TRBV30 to TRBJ1-5, with D perhaps matching TRBD1 (6 bases). V was pared by 5 bases and J by 7 bases, with 12 bases between. The CDR3 sequence is 12 residues long. Germline assignment: CDR1 GTSNPN and CDR2 SVGIG (reference sequence). Here the CDR3 DNA reads TGTGCCTGGGGAAGGGGGAACCAGCCCCAGCATTTT. It yields the protein CAWGRGNQPQHF. The full variable domain, rest sourced from reference TRBV30 and TRBJ1-5, is SQTIHQWPATLVQPVGSPLSLECTVEGTSNPNLYWYRQAAGRGLQLLFYSVGIGQISSEVPQNLSASRPQDRQFILSSKKLLLSDSGFYLCAWGRGNQPQHFGDGTRLSIL.

The CDR3 is CASSFVATSGTNEQFF. The CDR3 nucleotides are TGTGCCAGCAGTTTCGTGGCAACTAGCGGTACGAATGAGCAGTTCTTC. V is TRBV27 and J is TRBJ2-1; TRBD2 matches at 8 bases. This CDR3 is built from 16 residues. The ends lost 3 bases at V and 7 bases at J; junction bases unmatched: 11. CDR1 and CDR2 from the germline V gene are MNHEY and SMNVEV (reference sequence).

The chain couples TRBV11-2 to TRBJ1-5; D is possibly TRBD1 (6 bases). Germline CDR1 and CDR2: SGHAT and FQNNGV. Trimming removed 4 bases from V and 1 base from J, with 8 bases in between. CDR3 length: 14 amino acids. The CDR3, as DNA: TGTGCCAGCAGCTACGGACAGAGCAATCAGCCCCAGCATTTT. The encoded protein is CASSYGQSNQPQHF.

The V and J genes are TRBV4-1 and TRBJ2-7; 7 nucleotides align to TRBD2. The CDR3 totals 13 residues. Trimming cost V 1 base and J 8 bases; bases outside gene matches: 5. From germline, CDR1 is MGHRA and CDR2 YSYEKL. Here the CDR3 DNA reads TGCGCCAGCAGCCAAGTAGAGCGGGAACAGCAGTACTTC. Translated: CASSQVEREQQYF.

The rearrangement links TRBV28 to TRBJ2-4; TRBD2 agrees at 10 bases. This CDR3 has 21 residues. After removal of 3 bases from V and 3 bases from J, the junction contained 20 bases not matched to a gene. Germline CDR1 and CDR2: MDHEN and SYDVKM. CDR3 DNA sequence: TGTGCCAGCAGTTTGCACTGGTCTCCTAGCGGGAGTTCCCGGGGCAAAAACATTCAGTACTTC. As protein: CASSLHWSPSGSSRGKNIQYF.

As concerns this clone: The conserved final phenylalanine or tryptophan is absent from the CDR3, which likely points to a read error. The DNA is omitted, as the CDR3 cannot be located on it reliably, and the CDR3 follows TCRdb's listing. CDR3 sequence reads: CASARDRVIEM. The V call is TRBV10-2, the J call TRBJ1-1; the table's D call, TRBD1, was not checked against the DNA. Germline V gene data show CDR1 as WSHSY and CDR2 as SAAADI. The CDR3 length is 11 residues, termini included.

This clone has just a few counts. In DNA, the CDR3 is TGTGCCAGTAGAGCAGGGGCGCAAGGCTACACCTTC. This encodes CASRAGAQGYTF. This chain joins TRBV19 and TRBJ1-2; possible D gene TRBD1, 6 bases. CDR1 is LNHDA, CDR2 SQIVND, per germline (reference sequence). V shed 6 bases and J shed 8 bases, with 13 bases lying between them. This CDR3 has 12 amino acids. Supplemented by reference TRBV19 and TRBJ1-2, the full variable domain reads DGGITQSPKYLFRKEGQNVTLSCEQNLNHDAMYWYRQDPGQGLRLIYYSQIVNDFQKGDIAEGYSVSREKKESFPLTVTSAQKNPTAFYLCASRAGAQGYTFGSGTRLTVV.

CDR3 DNA sequence: TGTGCCAGCAGCCTTCAAGCACTCGGTGATTTTTACTATGGCTACACCTTC. It specifies CASSLQALGDFYYGYTF. The chain is built from TRBV3-1 (or the pseudogene TRBV3-2) and TRBJ1-2; no clear D. The CDR3 is made up of 17 amino acids. From germline, CDR1 is LGHDT and CDR2 YNNKEL (reference sequence). Trimming pared 4 bases from V and 3 bases from J, leaving 21 bases between.

This sequence joins TRBV10-3 and TRBJ2-6; 7 positions match TRBD1. The CDR3 runs 16 residues. The J segment lost 0 bases and the V segment lost 3 bases, leaving 2 bases of the junction unmatched. Germline CDR1 is ENHRY and CDR2 is SYGVKD. DNA of the CDR3: TGTGCCATCAGTGACGACAGGGACTCTGGGGCCAACGTCCTGACTTTC. It is translated as CAISDDRDSGANVLTF.

The genes are TRBV5-8 and TRBJ1-1; 11 positions match TRBD1. The V and J ends lost 4 bases and 6 bases, in that order; junction bases with no gene match: 8. CDR3 length: 15 residues. Per the germline V gene, CDR1 is SGHTS and CDR2 is YDEGEE. The CDR3 nucleotides read TGTGCCAGCAGCCCTGGACAGGGGGCGAAGGCTGAAGCTTTCTTT. This sequence encodes CASSPGQGAKAEAFF. The whole variable domain, remainder taken from reference TRBV5-8 and TRBJ1-1, is EAGVTQSPTHLIKTRGQQATLRCSPISGHTSVYWYQQALGLGLQFLLWYDEGEERNRGNFPPRFSGRQFPNYSSELNVNALELEDSALYLCASSPGQGAKAEAFFGQGTRLTVV.

The chain employs TRBV3-1 (or the pseudogene TRBV3-2) and TRBJ1-2; D is unclear. V was trimmed by 1 base and J by 8 bases, leaving 20 bases between them. CDR3 size: 16 residues. The germline V gene encodes CDR1 LGHDT and CDR2 YNNKEL (reference sequence). The CDR3 is CASSQAYPYYYGGYTF. The CDR3 DNA follows: TGTGCCAGCAGCCAAGCGTACCCGTACTACTATGGAGGCTACACCTTC.

DNA of the CDR3: TGCAGTGCTAGCCGGCAGCGGGCTTTCTTT. This encodes CSASRQRAFF. The chain couples TRBV20-1 to TRBJ1-1; D is ambiguous. Germline CDR1 reads DFQATT; CDR2 reads SNEGSKA (reference sequence). This CDR3 contains 10 residues. V was trimmed by 3 bases and J by 11 bases, leaving 10 bases between them.

The V and J genes are TRBV24-1 and TRBJ2-5; TRBD2 matches 8 bases. V was clipped by 3 bases and J by 3 bases; unmatched bases: 2. The CDR3 totals 14 residues. The germline gives CDR1 KGHDR, CDR2 SFDVKD. The CDR3 coding sequence is TGTGCCACCAGTGATCCAGCGGGAGAAGAGACCCAGTACTTC. Its protein is CATSDPAGEETQYF.

This chain uses TRBV5-4 with TRBJ2-1; 8 nucleotides align to TRBD2. Trimming took 0 bases from V and 3 from J; bases not matched to a gene: 5. Germline lookup yields CDR1 SGHNT and CDR2 YYREEE (reference sequence). The CDR3 is 16 residues long. The CDR3 nucleotides are TGTGCCAGCAGCTTGGTGGGTAGCGGGGTCTACAATGAGCAGTTCTTC. Translating gives CASSLVGSGVYNEQFF.

The chain joins TRBV7-3 to TRBJ2-7; 14 positions agree with TRBD2. Looked up from germline, CDR1 is SGHTA and CDR2 is FQGTGA. V gave up 0 bases and J gave up 7 bases; unmatched junction bases: 11. This CDR3 contains 18 residues. As DNA, the CDR3 is TGTGCCAGCAGCTTAACGGGACTAGCGGGAGTCGCCCCCTGGGAGCAGTACTTC. It specifies CASSLTGLAGVAPWEQYF.

The chain couples TRBV30 to TRBJ2-2; 10 bases agree with TRBD2. V dropped 7 bases and J dropped 5; count of bases not matched to a gene: 4. The CDR3 sequence is 13 residues long. Germline lookup yields CDR1 GTSNPN and CDR2 SVGIG (reference sequence). CDR3 nucleotides: TGTGCCTTTCTAGCGGGAGAAACCGGGGAGCTGTTTTTT. It codes for CAFLAGETGELFF.

CDR3 residues: CASSTGWSSYEQYV. In DNA form, the CDR3 reads TGTGCCAGCAGCACAGGGTGGAGCTCCTACGAGCAGTACGTC. The chain is built from TRBV5-5 and TRBJ2-7; TRBD1 is a possible D gene (6 bases). The V and J ends lost 4 bases and 0 bases respectively, with 11 bases between them. Germline CDR1 is SGHKS and CDR2 is YYEKEE (reference sequence). This CDR3 is 14 amino acids long.

This clone showed up just a few times. V and J are TRBV30 and TRBJ2-1; 11 bases align to TRBD2. The CDR3 covers 14 residues. Germline lookup yields CDR1 GTSNPN and CDR2 SVGIG (reference sequence). Unmatched junction bases numbered 12, after V lost 2 bases and J lost 15 bases. The CDR3 region has the DNA TGTGCCTGGAGTACCGGACTAGCGGGTAATTTGCTGTTCTTC. Protein: CAWSTGLAGNLLFF.

This chain connects TRBV24-1 to TRBJ1-2, with 10 positions matching TRBD1. From germline, CDR1 is KGHDR and CDR2 SFDVKD. The CDR3 runs 16 residues. Trimming at V came to 2 bases and at J to 4 bases, leaving 6 bases not matched to a gene. The CDR3: CATSDSGQGVGYGYTF. The CDR3 region has the DNA TGTGCCACCAGTGATTCCGGACAGGGGGTGGGCTATGGCTACACCTTC.

This chain joins TRBV4-1 and TRBJ1-1, with 11 positions matching TRBD1. This CDR3 has 15 amino acids. CDR1 MGHRA and CDR2 YSYEKL come from the germline V gene. The V and J ends lost 8 bases and 0 bases, in that order; junction bases with no gene match: 5. In DNA form, the CDR3 reads TGCGCCAGCTGGGACAGGGGGAACCTGAACACTGAAGCTTTCTTT. This translates into CASWDRGNLNTEAFF.

V gene TRBV19 combines with J gene TRBJ1-5, with 9 bases fitting TRBD1. After removal of 7 bases from V and 7 bases from J, the junction contained 8 bases not matched to a gene. Germline CDR1 LNHDA, CDR2 SQIVND (reference sequence). The CDR3 totals 14 residues. The CDR3 sequence is CASTPDRGGQPQHF. The CDR3 DNA reads TGTGCCAGTACCCCGGACAGGGGTGGACAGCCCCAGCATTTT.